Below are 15 T cell receptor beta chains sequenced from a single sample in a study of CD8+CD57+ T cells in acquired aplastic anemia. For sequencing, patients were chosen who had shown expansion of CD8+CD57+ cells by flow cytometry. Genomic DNA was employed as the template in profiling TCR beta VDJ and CDR3. MiXCR, applied by TCRdb to the reads, yields one record per CDR3 protein. The sample includes around 210,000 distinct CDR3 sequences, over 55% of them seen just once. Sequencing was carried out using sorted CD4+, CD8+, or CD8+CD57+ T cells (not recorded which) from PBMCs. These TCRs come from a human donor with aplastic anemia.

The CDR3 spells CASSQVGQGAAGELFF. In nucleotides, the CDR3 is TGTGCCAGCAGTCAAGTGGGACAGGGGGCCGCCGGGGAGCTGTTTTTT. The genes are TRBV7-3 and TRBJ2-2; 12 bases are shared with TRBD1. The CDR3 has 16 residues. Trimming removed 6 bases from V and 6 bases from J; junction bases left unmatched: 8. CDR1 and CDR2 (germline): SGHTA, FQGTGA. The full variable domain, its missing parts supplied by reference TRBV7-3 and TRBJ2-2, is GAGVSQTPSNKVTEKGKYVELRCDPISGHTALYWYRQSLGQGPEFLIYFQGTGAADDSGLPNDRFFAVRPEGSVSTLKIQRTERGDSAVYLCASSQVGQGAAGELFFGEGSRLTVL.

This clonotype was picked up many times. The chain combines TRBV6-5 with TRBJ1-1; possibly TRBD1 for D (5 bases). The CDR3 contains 14 residues. Germline V gene data show CDR1 as MNHEY and CDR2 as SVGAGI. V was clipped by 2 bases and J by 5 bases, with 12 bases between them. The CDR3 bases are TGTGCCAGCAGTTACCAGGGACTGATTACTGAAGCTTTCTTT. It encodes CASSYQGLITEAFF.

The chain carries TRBV7-9 and TRBJ1-4, with 11 positions matching TRBD1. The junction had 5 bases not matched to a gene; V was cut back by 5 bases and J by 6 bases. CDR3 length: 15 amino acids. Per germline, CDR1 SEHNR and CDR2 FQNEAQ (reference sequence). The CDR3 spells CASSRDRGEDEKLFF. CDR3 nucleotide sequence: TGTGCCAGCAGCAGGGACAGGGGGGAAGATGAAAAACTGTTTTTT.

V usage is TRBV7-2 and J usage is TRBJ2-1; no clear D. Trimming took 5 bases from V and 0 from J, leaving 11 bases between them. Germline lookup yields CDR1 SGHTA and CDR2 FQGNSA. This CDR3 comprises 15 residues. The CDR3 region is CASSLSFSSYNEQFF. In DNA form, the CDR3 reads TGTGCCAGCAGCCTGTCCTTCAGCTCCTACAATGAGCAGTTCTTC. The full variable domain, rest sourced from reference TRBV7-2 and TRBJ2-1, is GAGVSQSPSNKVTEKGKDVELRCDPISGHTALYWYRQSLGQGLEFLIYFQGNSAPDKSGLPSDRFSAERTGGSVSTLTIQRTQQEDSAVYLCASSLSFSSYNEQFFGPGTRLTVL.

A remark on this clonotype: Relative to the germline gene, one junction end is altered; a read error may explain this. This chain links TRBV5-1 with TRBJ2-1; tentative D call: TRBD1 (5 bases). There are 13 residues in the CDR3. Germline V gene sequence: CDR1 SGHRS, CDR2 YFSETQ. DNA of the CDR3: TGCGCCAGCAGCCCTTCCCAAGACAGCACGCTGTACTTC. Protein: CASSPSQDSTLYF.

This chain links TRBV5-6 with TRBJ2-7, with 8 bases fitting TRBD1. The V gene's germline CDR1 is SGHDT and CDR2 YYEEEE. This CDR3 is built from 14 residues. Trimming at V came to 4 bases and at J to 3 bases, leaving 6 bases not matched to a gene. Here the CDR3 DNA reads TGTGCCAGCAGCCCCGCGGGACAGGACTACGAGCAGTACTTC. Amino acid sequence: CASSPAGQDYEQYF.

V gene TRBV19 combines with J gene TRBJ2-5, with 12 nucleotides matching TRBD2. The CDR3 is 16 amino acids. The trim removed 3 bases at V and 6 bases at J, leaving 8 bases unmatched. From germline, CDR1 is LNHDA and CDR2 SQIVND (reference sequence). The CDR3: CASSMSSGRAEKTQYF. Written as DNA, the CDR3 is TGTGCCAGTAGTATGTCTAGCGGGAGGGCCGAAAAGACCCAGTACTTC.

The rearrangement links TRBV2 to TRBJ1-6; TRBD1 aligns across 9 bases. The germline V gene has CDR1 SNHLY and CDR2 FYNNEI. This CDR3 contains 15 residues. Trimming cost V 5 bases and J 7 bases; bases outside gene matches: 6. Written as DNA, the CDR3 is TGTGCCAGCAGTTACTCCGGACAGGGGAATTCACCCCTCCACTTT. This encodes CASSYSGQGNSPLHF.

Comments on this clonotype: In this CDR3 the conserved last residue, phenylalanine or tryptophan, is missing, so a read error is likely. No DNA is shown, since the ends of the CDR3 on it are uncertain; the CDR3 is the one TCRdb lists. The V gene is TRBV7-9, the J gene TRBJ2-1; the table's D call, TRBD1, was not checked against the DNA. Germline assignment: CDR1 SEHNR and CDR2 FQNEAQ (reference sequence). The CDR3 comprises 8 residues, both ends counted. CDR3 protein: CASTKDRE.

This chain connects TRBV7-3 to TRBJ2-3, with TRBD2 identical over 11 bases. V trimming: 3 bases; J trimming: 4 bases; junction bases outside the gene matches: 3. The germline V gene has CDR1 SGHTA and CDR2 FQGTGA. The CDR3 spans 15 residues. The CDR3 bases are TGTGCCAGCAGCTTGACTAGCGGGAATTCAGATACGCAGTATTTT. Translating it yields CASSLTSGNSDTQYF.

This clonotype was seen a handful of times. The rearrangement links TRBV7-9 to TRBJ2-1; 7 nucleotides agree with TRBD1. V lost 5 bases to trimming and J lost 4 bases; unmatched junction nucleotides: 8. The CDR3 extends over 15 amino acids. Germline V CDR1 and CDR2: SEHNR, FQNEAQ (reference sequence). The CDR3 sequence is CASSIRDRVYNEQFF. CDR3 DNA: TGTGCCAGCAGCATCCGGGACAGAGTATACAATGAGCAGTTCTTC. The variable domain in full, completed from reference TRBV7-9 and TRBJ2-1, reads DTGVSQNPRHKITKRGQNVTFRCDPISEHNRLYWYRQTLGQGPEFLTYFQNEAQLEKSRLLSDRFSAERPKGSFSTLEIQRTEQGDSAMYLCASSIRDRVYNEQFFGPGTRLTVL.

In this sample, this clonotype turned up a few times. This chain joins TRBV12-3 or TRBV12-4 and TRBJ2-7; 7 nucleotides match TRBD2. V lost 1 base to trimming and J lost 4 bases; unmatched junction nucleotides: 1. The CDR3 has 13 residues. The CDR3 nucleotides are TGTGCCAGCAGTTTAGAGGGAGGGTACGAGCAGTACTTC. Encoded protein: CASSLEGGYEQYF.

This sequence joins TRBV4-3 and TRBJ2-5; 12 bases agree with TRBD2. Germline V lookup: CDR1 LGHNA, CDR2 YSLEER. V was clipped by 0 bases and J by 4 bases; unmatched bases: 9. There are 18 residues in the CDR3. Here the CDR3 reads CASSQDHLAGGLGETQYF. The CDR3 DNA is TGCGCCAGCAGCCAAGATCACCTAGCGGGGGGGCTTGGAGAGACCCAGTACTTC.

The gene calls are TRBV12-3 or TRBV12-4 and TRBJ1-1; unclear D gene. CDR3 length: 11 amino acids. Trimming left V 6 bases short and J 4 bases short, with 6 bases between. The CDR3 DNA reads as TGTGCCAGCAGCTCACGCACTGAAGCTTTCTTT. The encoded protein is CASSSRTEAFF.

V usage is TRBV3-1 and J usage is TRBJ1-3; weak D call: TRBD1 (5 bases). With 0 bases removed from V and 4 bases from J, the gap between germline ends came to 13 bases. Germline CDR1 LGHDT, CDR2 YNNKEL (reference sequence). The CDR3 sequence is 16 residues long. CDR3 in DNA: TGTGCCAGCAGCCAAGAAGGGGAGGGTTTCGGAAACACCATATATTTT. Its translation is CASSQEGEGFGNTIYF. Full variable domain (outside the CDR3, taken from reference TRBV3-1 and TRBJ1-3): DTAVSQTPKYLVTQMGNDKSIKCEQNLGHDTMYWYKQDSKKFLKIMFSYNNKELIINETVPNRFSPKSPDKAHLNLHINSLELGDSAVYFCASSQEGEGFGNTIYFGEGSWLTVV.